The rows below give T cell receptor beta chains drawn from one sample of a study of OX40 agonist ivuxolimab in advanced cancers. Here immunoSEQ multiplex PCR was the method, and the copy in TCRdb shows in-frame clones only, minus some. The data show 60,000 or so clones, roughly 84% seen once. This material consisted of CD4+ or CD8+ T cells sorted from blood, taken in a trial of the OX40 agonist ivuxolimab. These receptors were obtained from an adult with an advanced solid tumor such as melanoma, head and neck, liver or kidney cancer. Each CDR3 is given without its conserved first and last residue.

j_gene: TRBJ1-1
v_gene: TRBV11-2
CDR3aa: ASSSQGNTEAF

j_gene: -
v_gene: TRBV30
CDR3aa: AWTPGLAVPYEQY

j_gene: TRBJ1-2
v_gene: TRBV18
CDR3aa: ASSPDSDYGYT

j_gene: TRBJ2-3
v_gene: TRBV5-8
CDR3aa: ASSLVGGGTDTQY

j_gene: TRBJ2-3
v_gene: TRBV4-1
CDR3aa: ASSPRTSGINTQY

j_gene: TRBJ2-7
v_gene: TRBV5-1
CDR3aa: ASSLEAGGLYEQY

j_gene: TRBJ2-1
v_gene: TRBV6-5
CDR3aa: ASSHTSGSYNEQF

j_gene: TRBJ1-6
v_gene: TRBV5-6
CDR3aa: ASRWGPGFTYNSPLH

j_gene: TRBJ1-2
v_gene: TRBV4-1
CDR3aa: ASSQVPVNYGYT

j_gene: TRBJ1-4
v_gene: TRBV27
CDR3aa: ASSLEGTGAEKLF

j_gene: TRBJ2-2
v_gene: TRBV28
CDR3aa: ASSFSGAGKNTGELF

j_gene: TRBJ2-1
v_gene: TRBV18
CDR3aa: ASSPGTRDRGF

j_gene: TRBJ2-3
v_gene: TRBV5-1
CDR3aa: ASSREGDYYTDTQY

j_gene: TRBJ2-3
v_gene: TRBV7-6
CDR3aa: ASSLRQGLAGGGTDTQY

j_gene: TRBJ1-3
v_gene: TRBV4-2
CDR3aa: ASSRVGTVNSGNTIY

j_gene: TRBJ2-1
v_gene: TRBV28
CDR3aa: ASSPTGHNEQF

j_gene: TRBJ2-3
v_gene: TRBV15
CDR3aa: ATSGQMGAADTQY

j_gene: TRBJ2-7
v_gene: TRBV7-3
CDR3aa: ASSSPRVGSYEQY

j_gene: TRBJ1-2
v_gene: TRBV29-1
CDR3aa: SGSFQVAGGYT

j_gene: TRBJ1-1
v_gene: TRBV29-1
CDR3aa: SVVASWNTEAF

j_gene: TRBJ2-7
v_gene: TRBV6-1
CDR3aa: ASSEGGKVPYEQY

j_gene: TRBJ2-1
v_gene: TRBV5-1
CDR3aa: ASSSGQGANEQF

j_gene: TRBJ2-1
v_gene: TRBV7-2
CDR3aa: ASSLAGGAGGGEQF

j_gene: TRBJ2-7
v_gene: TRBV5-1
CDR3aa: ASSLGTSGSYEQY

j_gene: TRBJ1-2
v_gene: TRBV5-8
CDR3aa: ASSFSPDSLNAV

j_gene: TRBJ2-4
v_gene: TRBV7-9
CDR3aa: ASSLAVDIAKNIQY

j_gene: TRBJ2-3
v_gene: TRBV6-4
CDR3aa: ASSERDRGTDTQY

j_gene: TRBJ1-1
v_gene: TRBV4-1
CDR3aa: ASSSPTGRTEAF

j_gene: TRBJ2-2
v_gene: TRBV6-1
CDR3aa: ASRVDRADTGELF

j_gene: TRBJ1-3
v_gene: TRBV7-9
CDR3aa: ASSRLTGPSGNTIY

j_gene: TRBJ1-5
v_gene: TRBV19
CDR3aa: ASSRQGPRPQH

j_gene: TRBJ2-1
v_gene: TRBV6-6
CDR3aa: ASSRTSGYYNEQF

j_gene: TRBJ1-2
v_gene: TRBV30
CDR3aa: AWSPVGYSGGYT

j_gene: TRBJ2-2
v_gene: TRBV7-6
CDR3aa: ASSRQGGNTGELF

j_gene: TRBJ2-5
v_gene: TRBV30
CDR3aa: AWSVGQTNQETQY

j_gene: TRBJ2-7
v_gene: TRBV7-8
CDR3aa: ASSWDGSYEQY

j_gene: TRBJ2-4
v_gene: TRBV7-8
CDR3aa: ASSYRRTGNIQY

j_gene: TRBJ2-1
v_gene: TRBV5-1
CDR3aa: ASSRGLELYNEQF

j_gene: TRBJ2-1
v_gene: TRBV7-8
CDR3aa: ASSLVPGSNNEQF

j_gene: -
v_gene: TRBV15
CDR3aa: ATSRDDGNYEQY

j_gene: TRBJ2-3
v_gene: TRBV19
CDR3aa: ASNGGTTDTQY

j_gene: TRBJ2-7
v_gene: TRBV7-9
CDR3aa: ASSLGQGGTYEQY

j_gene: TRBJ1-4
v_gene: TRBV5-5
CDR3aa: ASSFWDRAPEKLF

j_gene: TRBJ1-1
v_gene: TRBV4-2
CDR3aa: ASSQDRWGTEAF

j_gene: TRBJ1-6
v_gene: TRBV27
CDR3aa: ASRLGLGAPLH